This TCR beta chain was retrieved from a study of blood T cell repertoires in COVID-19. The data were produced by immunoSEQ multiplex PCR, yet TCRdb's version contains in-frame clones alone and is incomplete. The data contain 150,000 or so clones, about 80% of them seen just once; the ten biggest clones take up around 6%. This clonotype was sampled from a woman aged 45-65 years who had recovered from COVID-19. The sequencing sample was made of PBMCs or T cells enriched from blood (not recorded which).

The CDR3 region has the DNA TGCGCCAGCAGCCCTACCGGACTAGCGGGGGGGACCGAGCAGTACTTC. This encodes CASSPTGLAGGTEQYF. This chain uses TRBV4-1 with TRBJ2-7, with 15 positions matching TRBD2. The CDR3 contains 16 residues. Trimming removed 4 bases from V and 6 bases from J; junction bases left unmatched: 7. CDR1 is MGHRA and CDR2 is YSYEKL in the germline V gene.